This TCR beta chain was observed in a study of cytomegalovirus exposure and HLA in healthy donors. Germline V gene data show CDR1 as KGHSH and CDR2 as LQKENI. CDR3 size: 15 residues. Trimming stripped 3 bases from V and 2 bases from J, with 14 bases between. In the PCR, 60 Vbeta and 13 Jbeta primers were used. How the authors handled the data: A later analysis tallied 65 million to 85 million unique TCR beta chains, 9.5 million to 14 million of them shared. Method: immunoSEQ multiplex PCR; TCRdb's copy keeps in-frame clones and lacks some. The D gene and trimming were derived from the DNA, and the V and J assignments and clone size from that table. Altogether roughly 100,000 clones are present, roughly two thirds being singletons, with the ten largest covering approximately 3%. Study-level points and caveats: Several V segments, TRBV6-2 and TRBV6-3 among them, could not be told apart and were dropped.

This clone was seen only once. What it recognizes is unknown. The sequence came from a man aged 25-45 years in good health and CMV-seronegative. Sequencing was done on a sample of PBMCs. The rearrangement joins TRBV18 to TRBJ2-7; no firm D call. CDR3: CASSPSAGDTYEQYF. For the CDR3, the DNA is TGTGCCAGCTCACCGTCGGCAGGCGATACCTACGAGCAGTACTTC.